This T cell receptor (beta chain) was sequenced in a study of shared clonotypes between healthy human individuals. An even split of each subset's genomic DNA across several immunoSEQ plates was performed. Sequenced by immunoSEQ multiplex PCR; TCRdb stores in-frame clones only, minus some. Of just over 2,000,000 clones listed, roughly 96% are singletons. The ends were cut back, 0 bases at V and 7 bases at J, with 12 bases in the middle. The V gene's germline CDR1 is WNHNN and CDR2 SYGVQD (reference sequence). This CDR3 comprises 15 residues. Study results and limitations: The rarefaction results pointed to incomplete sorted-subset sequencing despite large depth. Clonotypes shared by all four donors outscored non-shared clonotypes in generation probability. When naive CD4 clonotypes were compared across several donors, approximately 5% were shared.

Notes on this clone: The antigen remains undetermined.

This TCR was sampled from a man between 18 and 35 years old in good health. V usage is TRBV10-1 and J usage is TRBJ1-4; D not certain. Sequencing was carried out using naive CD4+ T cells sorted from blood. Subset of the sample: CD45RA+ positively selected. CDR3 nucleotide sequence: TGCGCCAGCAGTGAGTCCGGCACCCGGGGTGAAAAACTGTTTTTT. Its translation: CASSESGTRGEKLFF.